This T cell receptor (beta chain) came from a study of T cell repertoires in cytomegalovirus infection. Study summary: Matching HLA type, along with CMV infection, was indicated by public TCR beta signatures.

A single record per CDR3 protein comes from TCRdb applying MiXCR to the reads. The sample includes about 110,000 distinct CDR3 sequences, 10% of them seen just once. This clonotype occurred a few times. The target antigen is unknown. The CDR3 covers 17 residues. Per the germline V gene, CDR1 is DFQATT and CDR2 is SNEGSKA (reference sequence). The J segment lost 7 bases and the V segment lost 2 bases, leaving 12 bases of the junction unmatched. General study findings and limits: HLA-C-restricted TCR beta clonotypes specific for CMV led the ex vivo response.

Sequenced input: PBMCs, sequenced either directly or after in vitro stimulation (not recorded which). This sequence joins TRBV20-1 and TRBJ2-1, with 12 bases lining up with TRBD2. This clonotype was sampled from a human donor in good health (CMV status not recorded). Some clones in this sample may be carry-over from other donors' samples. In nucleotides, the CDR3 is TGCAGTGCTAGACGTGGGGCTAGCGGGAGGGCGGGGAATGAGCAGTTCTTC. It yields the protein CSARRGASGRAGNEQFF.